This TCR beta chain was observed in a study of T cells in Graves' hyperthyroidism and ophthalmopathy. Study-level findings and limits: Ophthalmopathy could be told apart from stable hyperthyroidism with a 13 V-J model.

Absence of ophthalmopathy progression within 18 months defined stable Graves' hyperthyroidism. Newly diagnosed patients aged 18 to 65 had hyperthyroidism of under 2 months' duration. Together with thyroid ultrasound, orbital computed tomography, serum thyroxine and TRAb, clinical symptoms were used for diagnoses. The CDR3 runs to 17 residues. CDR1 and CDR2 from the germline V gene are SGHRS and YFSETQ. Deletions cut 2 bases from V and 2 bases from J, with 20 bases between. This clonotype was detected many times. Its matching antigen is unknown. RNA transcripts gave rise to amplified TCR beta CDR3 regions. The HTBI primer set was used in a first-round RT-PCR of the TCR CDR3. TCRdb independently ran MiXCR on the multiplex PCR reads; one entry per CDR3 protein. The sample has 500,000 to 750,000 distinct CDR3 sequences; roughly 46% are singletons.

This receptor was obtained from a woman aged 18-29 years with Graves' hyperthyroidism. Specimen: peripheral blood or thyroid tissue (not recorded which). The J gene is TRBJ2-7, the V gene TRBV5-1, with D perhaps being TRBD1 or TRBD2 (7 bases each). The CDR3 DNA reads TGCGCCAGCAGCTTCTACCCTCCAGGGGGGGAAACCTACGAGCAGTACTTC. This sequence encodes CASSFYPPGGETYEQYF.